Listed below are T cell receptor beta chains from one sample, sequenced in a study of T cells in Graves' hyperthyroidism and ophthalmopathy. A single record per CDR3 protein comes from TCRdb applying MiXCR to the multiplex PCR reads. Among a few hundred thousand distinct CDR3 sequences listed, approximately 15% were seen once. The sample taken for sequencing was blood. These receptor sequences come from a woman in her thirties or forties with Graves' ophthalmopathy. CDR3s leave out the opening cysteine and the closing phenylalanine or tryptophan. The D gene is left open where the match is weak. Part of the rows lack a size; the others show once, few, many or a class for expanded clones.

v_call: TRBV7-3
clone_size: many
d_call: TRBD2
cdr3_aa: ASSSLAGGRNEQF

v_call: TRBV20-1
clone_size: many
d_call: TRBD2
cdr3_aa: SARDEASGSGLGETQY

v_call: TRBV9
clone_size: -
d_call: TRBD2
cdr3_aa: ASSVEGSGGTGELF

v_call: TRBV6-1
clone_size: many
d_call: TRBD2
cdr3_aa: ASSGLAGDSDTQY

v_call: TRBV12-3/TRBV12-4
clone_size: many
d_call: TRBD2
cdr3_aa: ASSQSRTSGGAWETQY

v_call: TRBV28
clone_size: few
d_call: TRBD2
cdr3_aa: ASKWSGSGRELF

v_call: TRBV2
clone_size: few
d_call: TRBD1
cdr3_aa: ASRQWGQGATGNTIY

v_call: TRBV28
clone_size: many
d_call: -
cdr3_aa: ASTPGQTYEQY

v_call: TRBV9
clone_size: -
d_call: TRBD2
cdr3_aa: ASSVGLLKREGNNEQF

v_call: TRBV2
clone_size: -
d_call: TRBD1
cdr3_aa: ASSGTGAATDTQY

v_call: TRBV11-2
clone_size: many
d_call: -
cdr3_aa: ASSLQPTNQPQH

v_call: TRBV6-8
clone_size: many
d_call: TRBD1
cdr3_aa: ASSYGDRLPLNTEAF

v_call: TRBV6-5
clone_size: many
d_call: -
cdr3_aa: ASIMGQASTEAF

v_call: TRBV2
clone_size: many
d_call: -
cdr3_aa: ASGLGIYGYT

v_call: TRBV29-1
clone_size: -
d_call: -
cdr3_aa: SWTGTDTQY

v_call: TRBV28
clone_size: many
d_call: -
cdr3_aa: ASSFIGPKYTQY